The rows below give T cell receptor beta chains drawn from one sample of a study. One entry per CDR3 protein results from TCRdb running MiXCR on the 5' RACE reads. The sample holds 6,500 to 7,000 distinct CDR3 sequences, 50% seen once. Specimen: naive CD4+ T cells sorted from a lymph node. The receptors come from a female donor with breast cancer. Each CDR3 is given with its conserved first and last residue. Fields, in order: V gene, D gene, clone size, J gene, CDR3 DNA, CDR3 protein. The D gene is left open where the match is weak. Clone size is given for some rows only: seen once, a few or many times, or a class if the clone is expanded.

TRBV12-3/TRBV12-4,.,.,TRBJ1-1,TGTGCCAGCAGTCCGGGGGAAACGAGAGCTTTCTTT,CASSPGETRAFF
TRBV12-3/TRBV12-4,TRBD2,few,TRBJ2-1,TGTGCCAGCAGTCGGACTAGCGGAACATACAATGAGCAGTTCTTC,CASSRTSGTYNEQFF
TRBV5-1,TRBD1,few,TRBJ2-3,TGCGCCAGCAGCAGCGTCAGGGGGCTTGATACGCAGTATTTT,CASSSVRGLDTQYF
TRBV20-1,.,.,TRBJ1-1,TGCAGTGCTAGTGGTTTAGCGGCGAACACTGAAGCTTTCTTT,CSASGLAANTEAFF
TRBV20-1,.,.,TRBJ2-5,TGCAGTGCTAGGCGACTTCCCGGAGAGACCCAGTACTTC,CSARRLPGETQYF
TRBV6-5,.,.,TRBJ2-4,TGTGCCAGCAGTTACTTGGAGGGGGGAGAAAACATTCAGTACTTC,CASSYLEGGENIQYF
TRBV10-3,.,.,TRBJ1-5,TGTGTCATCAGTGATAACAATCAGCCCCAGCATTTT,CVISDNNQPQHF
TRBV7-6,.,.,TRBJ2-2,TGTGCCAGCAGTTCAGGGCCAGGGTCGGCCGGGGAGCTGTTTTTT,CASSSGPGSAGELFF
TRBV4-1,.,.,TRBJ1-4,TGCGCCAGCCGACTGCAAGCAACTAATGAAAAACTGTTTTTT,CASRLQATNEKLFF
TRBV12-3/TRBV12-4,.,few,TRBJ1-1,TGTGCCAGCAGTTTTTACAGGAACACTGAAGCTTTCTTT,CASSFYRNTEAFF
TRBV3-1,.,few,TRBJ2-1,TGTGCCAGCAGGGGATTCGGGTCGGAGCAGTTCTTC,CASRGFGSEQFF
TRBV20-1,.,.,TRBJ1-1,TGCAGTGCTAGTTCCTTGACAGCGAACACTGAAGCTTTCTTT,CSASSLTANTEAFF
TRBV20-1,TRBD2,.,TRBJ2-3,TGCAGTGCTCCGGGCCACATCGGGGGGACAGATACGCAGTATTTT,CSAPGHIGGTDTQYF
TRBV20-1,.,.,TRBJ1-1,TGCAGTGCTAAAGAAAACCTAAACACTGAAGCTTTCTTT,CSAKENLNTEAFF
TRBV20-1,.,.,TRBJ2-7,TGTAGCGCTCCTCGGGTAGGCAACTCCTACGAGCAGTACTTC,CSAPRVGNSYEQYF